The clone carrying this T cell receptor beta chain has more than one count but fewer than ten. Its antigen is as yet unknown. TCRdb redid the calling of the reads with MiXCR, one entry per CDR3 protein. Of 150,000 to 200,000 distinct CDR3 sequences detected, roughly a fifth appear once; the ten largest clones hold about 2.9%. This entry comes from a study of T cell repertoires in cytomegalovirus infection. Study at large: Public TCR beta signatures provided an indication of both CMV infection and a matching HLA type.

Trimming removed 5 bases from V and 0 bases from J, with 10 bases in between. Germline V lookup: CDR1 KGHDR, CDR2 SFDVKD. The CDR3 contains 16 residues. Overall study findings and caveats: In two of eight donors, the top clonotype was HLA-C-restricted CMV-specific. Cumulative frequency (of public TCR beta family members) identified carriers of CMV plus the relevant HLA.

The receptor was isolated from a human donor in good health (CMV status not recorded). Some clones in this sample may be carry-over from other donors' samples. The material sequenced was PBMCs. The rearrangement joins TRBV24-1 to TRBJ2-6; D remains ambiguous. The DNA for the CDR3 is TGTGCCACCAGTGGTCAGGTGGACTCTGGGGCCAACGTCCTGACTTTC. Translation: CATSGQVDSGANVLTF.